Shown below are 11 T cell receptor beta chains from a single sample sequenced in a study of early T cells in non-severe SARS-CoV-2 infection. One entry per CDR3 protein results from TCRdb running MiXCR on the 5' RACE reads. The data show tens of thousands of distinct CDR3 sequences, roughly an eighth seen once. The sample was whole blood. All receptors derive from an adult who was a healthcare worker with PCR-confirmed SARS-CoV-2 infection or an uninfected control (not recorded which).

V usage is TRBV4-1 and J usage is TRBJ1-6, with no clear D. Germline CDR1 and CDR2: MGHRA and YSYEKL. The CDR3 totals 16 residues. Deletions cut 2 bases from V and 0 bases from J, with 8 bases between. The CDR3, as DNA: TGCGCCAGCAGCCAATTTGTAATCTCCTATAATTCACCCCTCCACTTT. This encodes CASSQFVISYNSPLHF.

The genes are TRBV30 and TRBJ2-1, with unresolved D. CDR1 and CDR2 from the germline V gene are GTSNPN and SVGIG (reference sequence). Between the trimmed V and J ends, which lost 3 bases and 5 bases, there was a span of 14 bases. The CDR3 contains 14 residues. CDR3 in DNA: TGTGCCTGGAGCTGGATACGACGGAACAATGAGCAGTTCTTC. Protein product: CAWSWIRRNNEQFF. The full variable domain, rest sourced from reference TRBV30 and TRBJ2-1, is SQTIHQWPATLVQPVGSPLSLECTVEGTSNPNLYWYRQAAGRGLQLLFYSVGIGQISSEVPQNLSASRPQDRQFILSSKKLLLSDSGFYLCAWSWIRRNNEQFFGPGTRLTVL.

This chain uses TRBV10-3 with TRBJ2-5; D remains unclear. The V and J ends lost 9 bases and 2 bases respectively, with 10 bases between them. Germline V lookup: CDR1 ENHRY, CDR2 SYGVKD. The CDR3 runs 12 residues. Here the CDR3 DNA reads TGTGCCATTTACAAGGAGCAAGAGACCCAGTACTTC. It encodes CAIYKEQETQYF.

This clonotype turned up a few times. The chain uses TRBV12-3 or TRBV12-4 and TRBJ1-1; weak D call: TRBD1 (6 bases). V lost 5 bases, J lost 1 base, and 11 bases lay in between. CDR3 length: 14 residues. CDR3 coding DNA: TGTGCCAGCAGTGAAGAACAGGGGAACACTGAAGCTTTCTTT. This sequence encodes CASSEEQGNTEAFF.

This clonotype has ten or more counts. V gene TRBV6-5 combines with J gene TRBJ2-3, with 8 bases that match TRBD2. Germline-derived CDR1 and CDR2 are MNHEY and SVGAGI. The CDR3 spans 15 residues. Trimming cost V 5 bases and J 2 bases; bases outside gene matches: 6. The CDR3 here is CASSESGSPTDTQYF. The CDR3 DNA reads as TGTGCCAGCAGTGAAAGCGGGAGCCCCACAGATACGCAGTATTTT.

This clonotype was counted at least ten times. J is TRBJ2-1 and V is TRBV7-6; 11 nucleotides line up with TRBD2. V was pared by 2 bases and J by 7 bases, with 4 bases of the junction left unmatched. From germline, CDR1 is SGHVS and CDR2 FNYEAQ. This CDR3 is built from 15 residues. The CDR3 protein is CASSLSVAGGNEQFF. In nucleotides, the CDR3 is TGTGCCAGCAGCTTATCGGTAGCGGGGGGGAATGAGCAGTTCTTC.

The chain joins TRBV14 to TRBJ2-3; D is undetermined. V lost 3 bases to trimming and J lost 9 bases, with 16 bases between them. The CDR3 consists of 14 residues. From germline, CDR1 is SGHDN and CDR2 FVKESK. The CDR3 is CASSHLLQRKTQYF. CDR3 nucleotides: TGTGCCAGCAGCCACCTCTTACAGAGAAAAACGCAGTATTTT.

At least ten counts were recorded for this clonotype. The chain carries TRBV7-9 and TRBJ2-2; TRBD1 aligns across 11 bases. CDR3 length equals 16 residues. V was pared by 4 bases and J by 6 bases, with 7 bases of the junction left unmatched. Germline CDR1 and CDR2: SEHNR and FQNEAQ (reference sequence). The CDR3: CASSSDGQGAAGELFF. The CDR3 DNA reads as TGTGCCAGCAGCTCTGATGGACAGGGGGCAGCCGGGGAGCTGTTTTTT. Based on the CDR3 plus reference TRBV7-9 and TRBJ2-2, the full variable domain is DTGVSQNPRHKITKRGQNVTFRCDPISEHNRLYWYRQTLGQGPEFLTYFQNEAQLEKSRLLSDRFSAERPKGSFSTLEIQRTEQGDSAMYLCASSSDGQGAAGELFFGEGSRLTVL.

This clonotype was counted many times. V gene TRBV2 combines with J gene TRBJ2-3, with 12 bases identical to TRBD2. CDR1 and CDR2 from the germline V gene are SNHLY and FYNNEI. This CDR3 comprises 20 residues. V was clipped by 9 bases and J by 0 bases; unmatched bases: 19. The CDR3 sequence is CASRRTSGAGTGFSTDTQYF. The CDR3 coding sequence is TGTGCCAGTCGACGGACTAGCGGGGCAGGGACTGGGTTTAGCACAGATACGCAGTATTTT.

This clonotype came up a few times. V and J are TRBV5-1 and TRBJ2-7, with D maybe TRBD2 (6 bases). Germline V gives CDR1 SGHRS, CDR2 YFSETQ. The V end lost 0 bases, the J end lost 5 bases, and 12 bases lay between the germline ends. CDR3 length equals 14 residues. The CDR3 sequence: CASSLEAGADEQYF. CDR3 nucleotide sequence: TGCGCCAGCAGCTTGGAAGCGGGCGCCGACGAGCAGTACTTC.

The chain combines TRBV11-3 with TRBJ2-1; D gene unclear. This CDR3 has 17 amino acids. Germline CDR1 is SGHNT and CDR2 is YENEEA. V was cut by 1 base and J by 0 bases, with 13 bases left in between. CDR3 nucleotides: TGTGCCAGCAGCTTAGGGCTTCCCTCGAGCTCCTACAATGAGCAGTTCTTC. It yields the protein CASSLGLPSSSYNEQFF.